Below, 8 T cell receptor beta chains from the same sample are listed, as sequenced in a study of blood T cell repertoires in COVID-19. Sequencing was performed with immunoSEQ multiplex PCR; in TCRdb, only in-frame clones are kept and a portion is missing. Here the sample spans 150,000 to 200,000 clones, less than 90% being singletons. Sample: peripheral blood. Every receptor here comes from a woman between 70 and 85 years old with COVID-19, enrolled during active disease.

This rearrangement joins TRBV9 to TRBJ2-1; D may be TRBD2 (5 bases). The germline V gene encodes CDR1 SGDLS and CDR2 YYNGEE. Trimming took 3 bases from V and 0 from J, leaving 10 bases between them. This CDR3 comprises 15 residues. The chain's CDR3 is CASSGTRGSYNEQFF. CDR3 DNA sequence: TGTGCCAGCAGCGGGACCCGGGGCTCCTACAATGAGCAGTTCTTC.

V usage is TRBV6-5 and J usage is TRBJ1-1; D gene uncertain. The CDR3 length is 13 residues. CDR1 is MNHEY and CDR2 is SVGAGI in the germline V gene. Trimming removed 7 bases at V and 4 bases at J, with 13 bases between. CDR3 coding DNA: TGTGCCAGCAATCAGCCGGGAGGCACTGAAGCTTTCTTT. Translation gives CASNQPGGTEAFF.

The gene calls are TRBV29-1 and TRBJ2-1; TRBD2 matches 11 bases. V shed 5 bases, J shed 9 bases, and the junction held 6 bases outside the gene matches. CDR3 length: 13 amino acids. The germline CDR1 and CDR2 sequences are SQVTM and ANQGSEA. DNA for the CDR3: TGCAGCGTTTCTGTAGCGGGAGGGCCTGAGCAGTTCTTC. The encoded protein is CSVSVAGGPEQFF.

The V call is TRBV24-1, the J call TRBJ2-1; TRBD1 agrees at 7 bases. The CDR3 has 16 amino acids. The trim removed 1 base at V and 8 bases at J, leaving 10 bases unmatched. The germline V gene encodes CDR1 KGHDR and CDR2 SFDVKD. The CDR3 bases are TGTGCCACCAGTGATTTTCGTGCCAGGGGGATGCATGAGCAGTTCTTC. Amino acid sequence: CATSDFRARGMHEQFF.

This clone came up a few times. This chain links TRBV28 with TRBJ1-5; a possible D gene is TRBD1 (5 bases). The germline CDR1 and CDR2 sequences are MDHEN and SYDVKM. The CDR3 contains 16 residues. V shed 5 bases and J shed 8 bases, with 22 bases lying between them. The CDR3 sequence is CASSPGYLRGGEPQHF. In nucleotides, the CDR3 is TGTGCCAGCAGTCCCGGCTACTTGAGGGGAGGCGAGCCCCAGCATTTT.

This clone came up a few times. The chain employs TRBV19 and TRBJ1-2, with 7 bases identical to TRBD1. This CDR3 has 15 amino acids. Per germline, CDR1 LNHDA and CDR2 SQIVND (reference sequence). V was clipped by 5 bases and J by 6 bases; unmatched bases: 12. The CDR3 here is CASSPDRVHPHGYTF. CDR3 bases: TGTGCCAGTAGTCCCGACAGGGTTCATCCCCATGGCTACACCTTC.

CDR3 in amino acids: CASSLSGPGKSQPQHF. CDR3 DNA sequence: TGTGCCAGCAGTTTATCAGGTCCGGGGAAAAGCCAGCCCCAGCATTTT. The chain employs TRBV28 and TRBJ1-5; D remains ambiguous. Germline V lookup: CDR1 MDHEN, CDR2 SYDVKM. The CDR3 length is 16 residues. V shed 1 base and J shed 7 bases, with 17 bases lying between them.

This clone is classed as medium-sized. The chain combines TRBV19 with TRBJ1-1; unclear D gene. V gave up 4 bases and J gave up 7 bases, with 16 bases separating them. The CDR3 contains 14 residues. Germline assignment: CDR1 LNHDA and CDR2 SQIVND (reference sequence). CDR3 nucleotide sequence: TGTGCCAGTAGTACCCTCGGAAGGGAGGTTGAAGCTTTCTTT. Protein: CASSTLGREVEAFF. The whole variable domain, remainder taken from reference TRBV19 and TRBJ1-1, is DGGITQSPKYLFRKEGQNVTLSCEQNLNHDAMYWYRQDPGQGLRLIYYSQIVNDFQKGDIAEGYSVSREKKESFPLTVTSAQKNPTAFYLCASSTLGREVEAFFGQGTRLTVV.